Listed below are T cell receptor beta chains from one sample, sequenced in a study of identical twins. TCRdb re-called the 5' RACE reads through MiXCR, storing one row per CDR3 protein. The sample lists roughly 500,000 distinct CDR3 sequences; approximately 22% were seen once. The same sample was also studied in work on T cells expressing NK-cell markers.

The sequenced sample consisted of CD4+ T cells sorted from blood. These receptor sequences come from a woman between 18 and 30 years old in good health. The CDR3 runs from the conserved cysteine through the conserved F or W. A D gene is named only where the DNA matches it firmly. Some rows have no size entry. The others give once, few or many, or a class for an expanded clone.

CDR3 length | clone size | D gene | J gene | V gene | CDR3 DNA | CDR3 protein
12 | NA | NA | TRBJ1-2 | TRBV21-1 | TGTGCCAGCAGCAGGGTCAGGCATTGCTACACCTTC | CASSRVRHCYTF
16 | few | TRBD2 | TRBJ2-1 | TRBV5-8 | TGTGCCAGCAGCTCTGGGATGGCTAGCGGGCACAATGAGCAGTTCTTC | CASSSGMASGHNEQFF
15 | many | TRBD2 | TRBJ2-3 | TRBV7-3 | TGTGCCAGCAGCTCCCGGGGGGGATGGACAGATACGCAGTATTTT | CASSSRGGWTDTQYF
14 | few | TRBD1 | TRBJ2-2 | TRBV5-1 | TGCGCCAGCAGCGGGAGGACAGGGGCCGGGGAGCTGTTTTTT | CASSGRTGAGELFF
13 | NA | NA | TRBJ1-5 | TRBV7-2 | TGTGCCAGCGGGCAGGGGTCCTCGGTGCCCCAGCATTTT | CASGQGSSVPQHF
13 | few | NA | TRBJ1-2 | TRBV10-1 | TGCGCCAGCAGTGAAGGACGGTTCTATGGCTACACCTTC | CASSEGRFYGYTF
17 | NA | NA | TRBJ2-3 | TRBV6-4 | TGTGCCAGCAGTGATCTTGAAAGACCTGCTAGCACAGATACGCAGTATTTT | CASSDLERPASTDTQYF
16 | NA | TRBD2 | TRBJ2-3 | TRBV24-1 | TGTGCCACCAGTGAGAACCTAGCGGGGGGCACAGATACGCAGTATTTT | CATSENLAGGTDTQYF
15 | NA | TRBD2 | TRBJ2-7 | TRBV6-1 | TGTGCCAGCAGTATTCCCGGGACTAGGGCCCACGAGCAGTACTTC | CASSIPGTRAHEQYF
14 | NA | NA | TRBJ2-7 | TRBV7-2 | TGTGCCAGCAGCTTAGGCTGGAAAAACTACGAGCAGTACTTC | CASSLGWKNYEQYF
12 | NA | NA | TRBJ1-1 | TRBV10-3 | TGTGCCATCAGTGGGGGGACGCCCGAAGCTTTCTTT | CAISGGTPEAFF
16 | NA | TRBD1 | TRBJ2-6 | TRBV12-3/TRBV12-4 | TGTGCCAGCAGTGGACAGGGCTACTCTGGGGCCAACGTCCTGACTTTC | CASSGQGYSGANVLTF
13 | NA | NA | TRBJ2-5 | TRBV5-6 | TGTGCCAGCAGAACTACAGGAGGTGCGGCCCAGTACTTC | CASRTTGGAAQYF
14 | few | NA | TRBJ2-1 | TRBV4-3 | TGCGCCAGCAGCCAGAGCGGCGGTTACAATGAGCAGTTCTTC | CASSQSGGYNEQFF
15 | NA | NA | TRBJ2-7 | TRBV23-1 | TGCGCCAGCAGTCATCCGAGGGGCCCAGCTGACGAGCAGTACTTC | CASSHPRGPADEQYF
14 | NA | TRBD2 | TRBJ2-1 | TRBV20-1 | TGCAGTGCTAGGGTAGCGGGGGGGGACAATGAGCAGTTCTTC | CSARVAGGDNEQFF
13 | many | TRBD1 | TRBJ2-7 | TRBV10-2 | TGCGCCAGCACCCCAGGACAGGGGTACGAGCAGTACTTC | CASTPGQGYEQYF
13 | NA | NA | TRBJ2-5 | TRBV7-3 | TGTGCCAGCAGCCCGACCATGGGAGAGACCCAGTACTTC | CASSPTMGETQYF